The 2 T cell receptor beta chains below all came from one sample that was sequenced in a study of CD8 T cells in ankylosing spondylitis. Findings and limits, study-wide: Seemingly characteristic of ankylosing spondylitis blood was a TCR beta motif consisting of about 8 highly homologous variants.

Each CDR3 protein gets one entry after TCRdb re-called the 5' RACE reads with MiXCR. The sample has more than 250,000 distinct CDR3 sequences, less than 10% seen once. No cognate antigen is known for these TCRs. Material for sequencing was blood, either unsorted or a sorted T cell fraction (not recorded which). The receptor set was obtained from a male donor with ankylosing spondylitis.

The gene calls are TRBV20-1 and TRBJ2-7; 9 nucleotides align to TRBD1. The germline gives CDR1 DFQATT, CDR2 SNEGSKA (reference sequence). The CDR3 covers 14 residues. V gave up 5 bases and J gave up 6 bases; unmatched junction bases: 11. The CDR3 nucleotides are TGCAGTGCTTTGCACCGGGACAGGGTGTCCGAGCAGTACTTC. Its translation is CSALHRDRVSEQYF.

V is TRBV18 and J is TRBJ2-3; 8 positions agree with TRBD1. V gave up 3 bases and J gave up 7 bases; unmatched junction bases: 9. The CDR3 runs to 15 residues. Germline V gene data show CDR1 as KGHSH and CDR2 as LQKENI. The CDR3: CASSPPDRARNTQYF. The CDR3 DNA reads TGTGCCAGCTCACCCCCGGACAGGGCGCGGAATACGCAGTATTTT.